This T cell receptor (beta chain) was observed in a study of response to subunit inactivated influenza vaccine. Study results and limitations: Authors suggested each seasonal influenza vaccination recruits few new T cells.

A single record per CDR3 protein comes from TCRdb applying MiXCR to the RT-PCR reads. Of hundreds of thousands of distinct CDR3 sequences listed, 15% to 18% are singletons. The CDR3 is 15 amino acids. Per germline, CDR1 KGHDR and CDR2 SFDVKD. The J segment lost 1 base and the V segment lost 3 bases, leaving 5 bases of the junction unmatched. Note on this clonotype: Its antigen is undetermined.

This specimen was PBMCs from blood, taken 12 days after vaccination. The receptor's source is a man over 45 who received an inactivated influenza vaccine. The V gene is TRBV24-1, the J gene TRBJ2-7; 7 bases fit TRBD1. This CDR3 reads CATSDGYRGSYEQYF. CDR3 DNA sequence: TGTGCCACCAGTGATGGGTACAGGGGTTCCTACGAGCAGTACTTC.